The 23 T cell receptor beta chains below were found in one sample sequenced in a study of monozygotic twins with inflammatory bowel disease. For each CDR3 protein, TCRdb gives one entry from its re-call of the 5' RACE reads, without DNA. This sample's table has about 300,000 distinct CDR3 sequences. The specimen was blood. The receptor source for this set is a human donor with ulcerative colitis or Crohn's disease, or a healthy co-twin of an affected twin (not recorded which).

The chain links TRBV2 to TRBJ2-7; TCRdb's D call of TRBD1 is untestable without DNA. Germline CDR1 is SNHLY and CDR2 is FYNNEI. The CDR3 is 14 amino acids. The CDR3 reads CASSAGQFSYEQYF.

This sequence joins TRBV13 and TRBJ1-1; TCRdb reports TRBD1, a call that lacks DNA to check it against. The germline V gene encodes CDR1 PRHDT and CDR2 FYEKMQ (reference sequence). CDR3 length equals 16 residues. The CDR3 region is CASSPLGQVGNTEAFF.

J is TRBJ2-1 and V is TRBV5-5; the D gene TCRdb calls, TRBD1, cannot be checked with no DNA. The germline V gene encodes CDR1 SGHKS and CDR2 YYEKEE (reference sequence). This CDR3 is 13 amino acids long. CDR3 sequence: CASSLWGGNEQFF. Supplemented by reference TRBV5-5 and TRBJ2-1, the full variable domain reads DAGVTQSPTHLIKTRGQQVTLRCSPISGHKSVSWYQQVLGQGPQFIFQYYEKEERGRGNFPDRFSARQFPNYSSELNVNALLLGDSALYLCASSLWGGNEQFFGPGTRLTVL.

The V gene is TRBV18, the J gene TRBJ2-4; absent DNA, TCRdb's TRBD2 call cannot be checked. The germline V gene encodes CDR1 KGHSH and CDR2 LQKENI. CDR3 length: 19 amino acids. The CDR3 loop is CASSPPLAGGLDAKNIQYF.

V is TRBV24-1 and J is TRBJ2-3; TCRdb proposes TRBD2, but this gene call is untestable without DNA. CDR3 length: 19 amino acids. In germline, CDR1 is KGHDR, CDR2 SFDVKD. The chain's CDR3 is CATSDPEVRRETSTDTQYF.

The chain couples TRBV18 to TRBJ2-1; absent DNA, TCRdb's TRBD2 call cannot be checked. The CDR3 is 12 residues long. The germline V gene has CDR1 KGHSH and CDR2 LQKENI. The chain's CDR3 is CASSVGPNEQFF.

This chain joins TRBV5-6 and TRBJ2-5; TCRdb returns TRBD1, unconfirmable since there is no DNA. This CDR3 is 17 amino acids long. Germline V gene sequence: CDR1 SGHDT, CDR2 YYEEEE. This CDR3 reads CASVLFPSGRGQETQYF.

The chain couples TRBV7-3 to TRBJ2-4. The length of the CDR3 is 13 residues. The germline CDR1 and CDR2 sequences are SGHTA and FQGTGA. The CDR3 reads CASSLSTGNIQYF.

CDR3 residues: CASSTRDRKVYEQYF. V and J are TRBV19 and TRBJ2-7; there is no DNA to check the TCRdb D call of TRBD1. The CDR3 has 15 residues. Germline V CDR1 and CDR2: LNHDA, SQIVND (reference sequence).

The V call is TRBV7-2, the J call TRBJ1-4; TCRdb names TRBD1, which stays unverified in the absence of DNA. This CDR3 comprises 15 residues. Germline CDR1 SGHTA, CDR2 FQGNSA. This CDR3 reads CASSYRQVPGEKLFF.

This chain joins TRBV7-2 and TRBJ2-5; the TCRdb D gene call, TRBD1, has no DNA to confirm it. Germline CDR1 and CDR2: SGHTA and FQGNSA. The CDR3 is 13 residues long. The CDR3 region is CASSISRGETQYF.

The rearrangement uses TRBV6-2 or TRBV6-3 and TRBJ2-6; TCRdb's assignment of TRBD1 cannot be checked, as there is no DNA. From germline, CDR1 is MNHEY and CDR2 SVGEGT. The CDR3 covers 18 residues. CDR3 protein: CASSSSGHQSSGANVLTF.

J is TRBJ1-1 and V is TRBV6-4. The germline CDR1 and CDR2 sequences are MRHNA and SNTAGT. The CDR3 runs to 15 residues. The CDR3 here is CASSDKGEGDTEAFF.

V is TRBV18 and J is TRBJ1-2. The V gene's germline CDR1 is KGHSH and CDR2 LQKENI. CDR3 length: 11 residues. CDR3 loop: CASSRESGYTF.

The V gene is TRBV10-3, the J gene TRBJ2-1; with no DNA, the TCRdb D assignment of TRBD2 cannot be verified. The CDR3 is made up of 14 amino acids. Per germline, CDR1 ENHRY and CDR2 SYGVKD. The CDR3 region is CAIMGEGRLNEQFF.

V usage is TRBV7-2 and J usage is TRBJ2-2. The CDR3 has 14 amino acids. Germline lookup yields CDR1 SGHTA and CDR2 FQGNSA. CDR3 region: CASSLDASTGELFF.

V is TRBV6-1 and J is TRBJ1-5; TCRdb selects TRBD1, and the lack of DNA leaves this call unchecked. Germline V gene sequence: CDR1 MNHNS, CDR2 SASEGT. This CDR3 spans 14 amino acids. The CDR3 sequence is CASSSDRGEQPQHF.

The rearrangement links TRBV20-1 to TRBJ2-7. Germline V gives CDR1 DFQATT, CDR2 SNEGSKA (reference sequence). The CDR3 has 13 residues. The CDR3 sequence: CSARGQGSVEQYF.

The chain links TRBV6-1 to TRBJ2-3; TCRdb's D gene call, TRBD1, goes unchecked for lack of DNA. CDR3 length equals 18 residues. Germline V gene lookup returns CDR1 MNHNS and CDR2 SASEGT. CDR3: CASSEFWDRAGGTDTQYF.

The chain joins TRBV7-9 to TRBJ2-5; TCRdb calls TRBD2, which cannot be checked without DNA. The CDR3 runs 14 residues. CDR1 and CDR2 from the germline V gene are SEHNR and FQNEAQ (reference sequence). The chain's CDR3 is CASSPTRGEETQYF.

The chain combines TRBV15 with TRBJ2-7; TCRdb names TRBD1, which stays unverified in the absence of DNA. CDR1 is LNHNV, CDR2 YYDKDF, per germline (reference sequence). CDR3 size: 15 residues. Here the CDR3 reads CATSRGEGWTDEQYF.

The chain is built from TRBV28 and TRBJ1-1; the TRBD1 assignment by TCRdb is unverifiable without DNA. In germline, CDR1 is MDHEN, CDR2 SYDVKM. The length of the CDR3 is 18 residues. The CDR3 sequence: CASSFGGPGTGRRTEAFF.

V and J are TRBV4-1 and TRBJ2-7; the TRBD2 assignment by TCRdb is unverifiable without DNA. The CDR3 length is 17 residues. CDR1 and CDR2 (germline): MGHRA, YSYEKL. The CDR3 spells CASSHPGTSGISYEQYF.